Presented here are 19 T cell receptor beta chains from one specimen sequenced in a study of control samples from healthy donors and cancer patients. Measured with immunoSEQ multiplex PCR; TCRdb has only the in-frame clones, and not every one. In the table there are 75,000 or so clones, roughly 89% of which are singletons. Material: PBMCs. The receptors derive from a man aged 60-69 years with colorectal cancer.

This chain connects TRBV11-1 to TRBJ1-2; D may be TRBD1 (6 bases). The CDR3 covers 15 residues. The germline V gene encodes CDR1 SGHAT and CDR2 FQDESV (reference sequence). Trimming removed 5 bases at V and 4 bases at J, with 17 bases between. The CDR3 region is CASSAVGDTLYGYTF. CDR3 bases: TGTGCCAGCAGCGCTGTCGGGGACACTCTCTATGGCTACACCTTC. The whole variable domain, filled in from reference TRBV11-1 and TRBJ1-2, reads EAEVAQSPRYKITEKSQAVAFWCDPISGHATLYWYRQILGQGPELLVQFQDESVVDDSQLPKDRFSAERLKGVDSTLKIQPAELGDSAMYLCASSAVGDTLYGYTFGSGTRLTVV.

The J gene is TRBJ2-6, the V gene TRBV29-1; no clear D gene. Per germline, CDR1 SQVTM and CDR2 ANQGSEA. The germline V and J ends were trimmed by 6 bases and 4 bases, with 4 bases remaining between them. There are 11 residues in the CDR3. The CDR3 coding sequence is TGCAGCGTGGCCGGGGCCAACGTCCTGACTTTC. It yields the protein CSVAGANVLTF.

The rearrangement uses TRBV3-1 (or the pseudogene TRBV3-2) and TRBJ1-4; D remains ambiguous. Germline CDR1 and CDR2: LGHDT and YNNKEL (reference sequence). V was pared by 4 bases and J by 7 bases, with 28 bases between. The CDR3 is 19 amino acids. The DNA for the CDR3 is TGTGCCAGCAGCCTGAAGAGGGTTGTAGGAGACCGGATTGGTGAAAAACTGTTTTTT. Translation gives CASSLKRVVGDRIGEKLFF.

This chain uses TRBV10-1 with TRBJ2-7; no clear D gene. V shed 5 bases and J shed 2 bases, with 16 bases lying between them. Germline V gives CDR1 WNHNN, CDR2 SYGVQD (reference sequence). This CDR3 spans 15 amino acids. The CDR3: CASSRTAWKTYEQYF. The CDR3 region has the DNA TGCGCCAGCAGTAGGACGGCTTGGAAGACCTACGAGCAGTACTTC.

CDR3 amino acids: CASSGSRGGPGTDTQYF. As DNA, the CDR3 is TGCGCCAGCAGTGGATCGCGGGGGGGCCCCGGCACAGATACGCAGTATTTT. This chain connects TRBV10-2 to TRBJ2-3; TRBD2 matches 9 bases. The CDR3 runs to 17 residues. CDR1 is WSHSY, CDR2 SAAADI, per germline. With 4 bases clipped from V and 1 base from J, the junction kept 9 bases outside the gene matches.

The J gene is TRBJ2-3, the V gene TRBV4-3, with D unresolved. V was shortened by 1 base and J by 2 bases, with 10 bases between the two germline ends. Germline values: CDR1 LGHNA, CDR2 YSLEER. The length of the CDR3 is 15 residues. CDR3 protein: CASSQGGLFTDTQYF. CDR3 coding DNA: TGCGCCAGCAGCCAAGGTGGCTTATTCACAGATACGCAGTATTTT.

V is TRBV18 and J is TRBJ1-4; TRBD1 matches 9 bases. This CDR3 is built from 13 residues. V lost 3 bases to trimming and J lost 8 bases; unmatched junction nucleotides: 1. Germline V lookup: CDR1 KGHSH, CDR2 LQKENI. This chain's CDR3 is CASSPGTGEKLFF. The CDR3 nucleotides read TGTGCCAGCTCACCGGGGACAGGGGAAAAACTGTTTTTT.

V gene TRBV28 combines with J gene TRBJ1-5, with 8 positions matching TRBD1. V dropped 1 base and J dropped 2; count of bases not matched to a gene: 7. Germline V gives CDR1 MDHEN, CDR2 SYDVKM. CDR3 length equals 17 residues. CDR3 in amino acids: CASSLSGRGRGNQPQHF. CDR3 nucleotide sequence: TGTGCCAGCAGTTTATCAGGCAGGGGGCGCGGCAATCAGCCCCAGCATTTT.

The chain uses TRBV7-6 and TRBJ2-7; D remains unclear. Trimming took off 5 bases at V and 4 bases at J, with 9 bases between the two ends. CDR1 and CDR2 from the germline V gene are SGHVS and FNYEAQ. There are 12 residues in the CDR3. The CDR3 region has the DNA TGTGCCAGCAGCCCTGGCGAGTACGAGCAGTACTTC. Encoded protein: CASSPGEYEQYF.

The chain joins TRBV7-8 to TRBJ2-1; 7 bases are shared with TRBD1. There are 14 residues in the CDR3. Germline V gene lookup returns CDR1 SGHVS and CDR2 FQNEAQ. Trimming cost V 5 bases and J 4 bases; bases outside gene matches: 5. CDR3 DNA sequence: TGTGCCAGCAGCCGCAAGACAGGGTACAATGAGCAGTTCTTC. Translating it yields CASSRKTGYNEQFF.

The chain employs TRBV2 and TRBJ2-1, with 9 bases matching TRBD1. This CDR3 comprises 15 residues. Germline V gene data show CDR1 as SNHLY and CDR2 as FYNNEI. Unmatched junction bases numbered 5, after V lost 6 bases and J lost 2 bases. CDR3 sequence: CASSPWTGAYNEQFF. The CDR3 region has the DNA TGTGCCAGCAGCCCATGGACAGGGGCCTACAATGAGCAGTTCTTC. The complete variable domain, with remaining parts taken from reference TRBV2 and TRBJ2-1, reads EPEVTQTPSHQVTQMGQEVILRCVPISNHLYFYWYRQILGQKVEFLVSFYNNEISEKSEIFDDQFSVERPDGSNFTLKIRSTKLEDSAMYFCASSPWTGAYNEQFFGPGTRLTVL.

The rearrangement links TRBV15 to TRBJ2-4; D may be TRBD2 (6 bases). From germline, CDR1 is LNHNV and CDR2 YYDKDF (reference sequence). Trimming shortened V by 4 bases and J by 9 bases, and 19 bases separated the two germline ends. The CDR3 is made up of 15 amino acids. As DNA, the CDR3 is TGTGCCACCAGCACCCGTGCCGGCCAGGGAGGCATTCAGTACTTC. This encodes CATSTRAGQGGIQYF.

This clone was seen only once. The chain links TRBV9 to TRBJ2-5, with 7 bases matching TRBD1. CDR1 is SGDLS and CDR2 is YYNGEE in the germline V gene. The CDR3 length is 17 residues. V was pared by 2 bases and J by 0 bases, with 10 bases of the junction left unmatched. CDR3 protein: CASSVSFSTGDQETQYF. CDR3 nucleotide sequence: TGTGCCAGCAGCGTGTCGTTCTCAACAGGGGACCAAGAGACCCAGTACTTC.

This chain links TRBV7-2 with TRBJ1-2; 9 bases match TRBD1. This CDR3 is 18 amino acids long. The germline gives CDR1 SGHTA, CDR2 FQGNSA. The V and J ends lost 1 base and 5 bases, in that order; junction bases with no gene match: 14. CDR3 residues: CASSLGVGTGRVGYGYTF. CDR3 DNA: TGTGCCAGCAGCTTAGGGGTGGGGACAGGGAGAGTGGGATATGGCTACACCTTC.

J is TRBJ2-7 and V is TRBV29-1, with a possible D match to TRBD1 (6 bases). The germline V gene has CDR1 SQVTM and CDR2 ANQGSEA. The length of the CDR3 is 13 residues. With 7 bases removed from V and 0 bases from J, the gap between germline ends came to 13 bases. CDR3 amino acids: CSATGTNSYEQYF. In DNA, the CDR3 is TGCAGCGCCACCGGGACAAACTCCTACGAGCAGTACTTC.

The V call is TRBV6-2 or TRBV6-3, the J call TRBJ2-1; unclear D gene. V was trimmed by 4 bases and J by 0 bases, leaving 10 bases between them. Per germline, CDR1 MNHEY and CDR2 SVGEGT. The length of the CDR3 is 15 residues. CDR3 nucleotide sequence: TGTGCCAGCAGTTTCCATAGTGTCTCCTACAATGAGCAGTTCTTC. Protein product: CASSFHSVSYNEQFF.

The chain links TRBV11-3 to TRBJ1-1, with 11 positions matching TRBD1. CDR1 and CDR2 from the germline V gene are SGHNT and YENEEA. V shed 5 bases and J 5 bases; nucleotides not matched to a gene: 10. The CDR3 extends over 16 amino acids. The CDR3 DNA reads TGTGCCAGCAGCCCAGGGGGGGACAGGGGGAATACTGAAGCTTTCTTT. The encoded protein is CASSPGGDRGNTEAFF.

The chain links TRBV6-4 to TRBJ2-7, with 8 bases fitting TRBD1. The CDR3 has 16 residues. The trim removed 3 bases at V and 6 bases at J, leaving 13 bases unmatched. Germline V lookup: CDR1 MRHNA, CDR2 SNTAGT. CDR3 DNA sequence: TGTGCCAGCAGTGATGCCCCCGGGCAGGGGGCGGGCGAGCAGTACTTC. Protein product: CASSDAPGQGAGEQYF.

This clone was seen more than once but under ten times. V is TRBV3-1 (or the pseudogene TRBV3-2) and J is TRBJ1-6; TRBD1 is a possible D gene (6 bases). Germline values: CDR1 LGHDT, CDR2 YNNKEL (reference sequence). V lost 3 bases and J 9 bases, leaving 18 bases between the germline ends. CDR3 length equals 16 residues. CDR3 DNA: TGTGCCAGCAGCCAGCTCGGGGGCGCCGGAGGTTCACCCCTCCACTTT. Translated, it gives CASSQLGGAGGSPLHF.